The 2 T cell receptor beta chains below all came from one sample that was sequenced in a study of cytomegalovirus exposure and HLA in healthy donors. Libraries were prepared by immunoSEQ multiplex PCR; TCRdb keeps only in-frame clonotypes and omits some of them. The top ten clones hold 5.5% to 7% of a sample with 130,000 to 150,000 clones, over 80% of them seen once. Sequencing was carried out using PBMCs. These receptors all stem from a woman aged 25 to 39 in good health and CMV-seropositive.

The rearrangement joins TRBV14 to TRBJ2-1; D is perhaps TRBD2 (6 bases). This CDR3 is built from 17 residues. The germline V gene has CDR1 SGHDN and CDR2 FVKESK. V lost 4 bases, J lost 6 bases, and 22 bases lay in between. CDR3 DNA: TGTGCCAGCAGCCTCCCCCGCGGGCTAGCGAGGATCAATGAGCAGTTCTTC. Its translation is CASSLPRGLARINEQFF.

The chain recombines TRBV29-1 with TRBJ2-2, with 9 bases identical to TRBD1. The germline V gene has CDR1 SQVTM and CDR2 ANQGSEA. Trimming removed 7 bases from V and 6 bases from J; junction bases left unmatched: 6. The CDR3 has 13 residues. As DNA, the CDR3 is TGCAGCGGCTCGGGGACAGGGCCCGGGGAGCTGTTTTTT. Translation gives CSGSGTGPGELFF.